Below, 22 T cell receptor beta chains from the same sample are listed, as sequenced in a study of T cells after posttransplantation cyclophosphamide. Profiled with immunoSEQ multiplex PCR; TCRdb holds only in-frame clones, not every one. Among about 21,000 clones listed, approximately 98% were seen once. The sequenced sample consisted of naive CD8+ T cells sorted from PBMCs. Receptors originate from a man aged 40-50 years in good health, CMV-negative, and a related stem cell transplant donor.

The chain employs TRBV2 and TRBJ2-1; 11 nucleotides agree with TRBD2. CDR1 and CDR2 from the germline V gene are SNHLY and FYNNEI. Losses at the gene ends were 5 bases for V and 4 bases for J; bases not matched to a gene: 7. The CDR3 is 16 amino acids. The CDR3 DNA reads as TGTGCCAGCAGTACGCCGGGACTAGCGGATTACAATGAGCAGTTCTTC. It yields the protein CASSTPGLADYNEQFF. The whole variable domain, filled in from reference TRBV2 and TRBJ2-1, reads EPEVTQTPSHQVTQMGQEVILRCVPISNHLYFYWYRQILGQKVEFLVSFYNNEISEKSEIFDDQFSVERPDGSNFTLKIRSTKLEDSAMYFCASSTPGLADYNEQFFGPGTRLTVL.

V usage is TRBV7-8 and J usage is TRBJ2-1, with 7 positions matching TRBD1. This CDR3 is built from 13 residues. V was pared by 3 bases and J by 5 bases, with 1 base of the junction left unmatched. The germline CDR1 and CDR2 sequences are SGHVS and FQNEAQ. Written as DNA, the CDR3 is TGTGCCAGCAGCTTGGGGACAGACAATGAGCAGTTCTTC. It specifies CASSLGTDNEQFF.

J is TRBJ2-7 and V is TRBV2; D gene ambiguous. Germline values: CDR1 SNHLY, CDR2 FYNNEI. The CDR3 is made up of 10 amino acids. V lost 8 bases to trimming and J lost 7 bases, with 9 bases between them. The CDR3 nucleotides are TGTGCCAGCGGGCCGCCTGAGCAGTACTTC. Residues: CASGPPEQYF.

This chain links TRBV25-1 with TRBJ1-4; D is perhaps TRBD1 (6 bases). V lost 4 bases and J 6 bases, leaving 21 bases between the germline ends. From germline, CDR1 is MGHDK and CDR2 SYGVNS. CDR3 length equals 17 residues. The CDR3 DNA sequence: TGTGCCAGCAGTGGTCCAATTCAGGGGCGCAAGGATGAAAAACTGTTTTTT. Translated, it gives CASSGPIQGRKDEKLFF.

In this sample, this clone turned up once. This sequence joins TRBV4-1 and TRBJ2-7; 10 positions match TRBD1. Trimming removed 4 bases from V and 4 bases from J; junction bases left unmatched: 7. The CDR3 covers 15 residues. CDR1 MGHRA and CDR2 YSYEKL come from the germline V gene. The CDR3 DNA reads TGCGCCAGCAGCCCCAGACAGGGGGCTTCTTACGAGCAGTACTTC. It codes for CASSPRQGASYEQYF.

The CDR3 DNA follows: TGTGCCAGCAGTTTAGGGCAGATAGCCTACGAGCAGTACTTC. It is translated as CASSLGQIAYEQYF. The chain has TRBV28 and TRBJ2-7; no reliable D call. The V and J ends lost 2 bases and 2 bases respectively, with 10 bases between them. Germline V gene sequence: CDR1 MDHEN, CDR2 SYDVKM. The CDR3 covers 14 residues.

The CDR3 DNA reads TGTGCCAGCAGTGAAGGGGGTGGGGAGTTGTTGAACACTGAAGCTTTCTTT. Translation gives CASSEGGGELLNTEAFF. The V gene is TRBV28, the J gene TRBJ1-1; D might be TRBD1 (6 bases). V was trimmed by 5 bases and J by 0 bases, leaving 19 bases between them. Germline V lookup: CDR1 MDHEN, CDR2 SYDVKM. The length of the CDR3 is 17 residues.

In nucleotides, the CDR3 is TGTGCCTGGACGGCGGAAGGGGTCACTGAAGCTTTCTTT. Translation gives CAWTAEGVTEAFF. This chain links TRBV30 with TRBJ1-1, with D tentatively TRBD1 (5 bases). Germline loops: CDR1 GTSNPN, CDR2 SVGIG (reference sequence). V lost 4 bases and J 4 bases, leaving 13 bases between the germline ends. The CDR3 contains 13 residues. The whole variable domain, filled in from reference TRBV30 and TRBJ1-1, reads SQTIHQWPATLVQPVGSPLSLECTVEGTSNPNLYWYRQAAGRGLQLLFYSVGIGQISSEVPQNLSASRPQDRQFILSSKKLLLSDSGFYLCAWTAEGVTEAFFGQGTRLTVV.

The J gene is TRBJ1-1, the V gene TRBV7-2; possibly TRBD1 for D (5 bases). V gave up 4 bases and J gave up 1 base, with 13 bases separating them. The CDR3 is made up of 15 amino acids. CDR1 is SGHTA and CDR2 is FQGNSA in the germline V gene. CDR3 sequence reads: CASSSVGASNTEAFF. DNA for the CDR3: TGTGCCAGCAGCTCCGTTGGGGCGTCGAACACTGAAGCTTTCTTT.

The J gene is TRBJ2-2, the V gene TRBV9; a weak D match, TRBD1 (6 bases). Germline lookup yields CDR1 SGDLS and CDR2 YYNGEE. This CDR3 is 15 amino acids long. The V end was cut by 0 bases, the J end by 3 bases, with 9 bases between. In nucleotides, the CDR3 is TGTGCCAGCAGCGTAGAACAGGGCCACACCGGGGAGCTGTTTTTT. Translated: CASSVEQGHTGELFF.

This chain links TRBV27 with TRBJ1-5, with 8 positions matching TRBD1. V shed 4 bases, J shed 7 bases, and the junction held 6 bases outside the gene matches. The germline gives CDR1 MNHEY, CDR2 SMNVEV (reference sequence). This CDR3 is built from 14 residues. The DNA for the CDR3 is TGTGCCAGCAGTTCGTCAGGGGGCTTACAGCCCCAGCATTTT. Protein product: CASSSSGGLQPQHF.

The chain recombines TRBV7-8 with TRBJ1-4; no reliable D call. V shed 4 bases and J shed 3 bases, with 12 bases lying between them. CDR1 and CDR2 (germline): SGHVS, FQNEAQ. The CDR3 is 15 residues long. This CDR3 reads CASSSDTEPNEKLFF. Here the CDR3 DNA reads TGTGCCAGCAGCTCCGATACAGAGCCTAATGAAAAACTGTTTTTT.

The chain combines TRBV7-9 with TRBJ1-2; 9 bases fit TRBD1. Germline V gene data show CDR1 as SEHNR and CDR2 as FQNEAQ (reference sequence). The J segment lost 3 bases and the V segment lost 4 bases, leaving 9 bases of the junction unmatched. This CDR3 contains 16 residues. The CDR3 DNA is TGTGCCAGCAGCTCGAACAGGGGGCCAAAGGACTATGGCTACACCTTC. Translation gives CASSSNRGPKDYGYTF. The full variable domain, in which reference TRBV7-9 and TRBJ1-2 provide the parts outside the CDR3, is DTGVSQNPRHKITKRGQNVTFRCDPISEHNRLYWYRQTLGQGPEFLTYFQNEAQLEKSRLLSDRFSAERPKGSFSTLEIQRTEQGDSAMYLCASSSNRGPKDYGYTFGSGTRLTVV.

The genes are TRBV28 and TRBJ1-1; D may be TRBD1 (5 bases). With 5 bases removed from V and 1 base from J, the gap between germline ends came to 17 bases. Germline V gene lookup returns CDR1 MDHEN and CDR2 SYDVKM. The CDR3 has 16 residues. This CDR3 is CASSSRGIRENTEAFF. The CDR3 nucleotides are TGTGCCAGCAGTAGTAGGGGTATACGAGAGAACACTGAAGCTTTCTTT. The full variable domain, in which reference TRBV28 and TRBJ1-1 provide the parts outside the CDR3, is DVKVTQSSRYLVKRTGEKVFLECVQDMDHENMFWYRQDPGLGLRLIYFSYDVKMKEKGDIPEGYSVSREKKERFSLILESASTNQTSMYLCASSSRGIRENTEAFFGQGTRLTVV.

V is TRBV6-5 and J is TRBJ2-2; maybe TRBD1 (7 bases). CDR1 MNHEY and CDR2 SVGAGI come from the germline V gene. V gave up 7 bases and J gave up 4 bases, with 16 bases separating them. The CDR3 contains 15 residues. CDR3 in DNA: TGTGCCAGCACTTCGGGGGACAGACCCACCGGGGAGCTGTTTTTT. Encoded protein: CASTSGDRPTGELFF.

This chain connects TRBV9 to TRBJ2-7; tentatively, D is TRBD2 (7 bases). V was clipped by 0 bases and J by 2 bases, with 9 bases between them. The CDR3 sequence is 14 residues long. CDR1 and CDR2 (germline): SGDLS, YYNGEE. The CDR3 protein is CASSVGGGPYEQYF. The CDR3 nucleotides read TGTGCCAGCAGCGTAGGCGGGGGCCCCTACGAGCAGTACTTC.

The chain recombines TRBV6-6 with TRBJ2-4, with 13 bases aligning to TRBD2. CDR1 MNHNY and CDR2 SVGAGI come from the germline V gene (reference sequence). The CDR3 is 15 amino acids. V lost 11 bases and J lost 3; bases outside the gene matches: 7. CDR3: CAALAGGGVKNIQYF. CDR3 DNA: TGTGCCGCACTAGCGGGAGGGGGGGTCAAAAACATTCAGTACTTC.

The rearrangement joins TRBV28 to TRBJ1-5, with TRBD1 matching 8 bases. This CDR3 is built from 14 residues. Germline-derived CDR1 and CDR2 are MDHEN and SYDVKM. The V and J ends lost 7 bases and 3 bases, in that order; junction bases with no gene match: 5. The CDR3, as DNA: TGTGCCAGCACGACAGGGGAAGACAATCAGCCCCAGCATTTT. It translates to CASTTGEDNQPQHF.

The chain couples TRBV4-1 to TRBJ2-3, with D tentatively TRBD2 (6 bases). V lost 8 bases, J lost 6 bases, and 15 bases lay in between. CDR1 and CDR2 (germline): MGHRA, YSYEKL. The CDR3 contains 13 residues. DNA of the CDR3: TGCGCCAGCCTGCTGGAGGGTTCGGATACGCAGTATTTT. Translated: CASLLEGSDTQYF.

The CDR3, as DNA: TGTGCCAGTAACGGGGGCAATGAGCAGTTCTTC. This translates into CASNGGNEQFF. The chain has TRBV27 and TRBJ2-1, with a possible D match to TRBD2 (6 bases). CDR3 length: 11 residues. Germline CDR1 reads MNHEY; CDR2 reads SMNVEV (reference sequence). Trimming took 9 bases from V and 6 from J, leaving 9 bases between them.

The chain is built from TRBV29-1 and TRBJ2-1, with TRBD2 matching over 10 bases. From germline, CDR1 is SQVTM and CDR2 ANQGSEA. The CDR3 sequence is 16 residues long. V dropped 7 bases and J dropped 0; count of bases not matched to a gene: 9. Here the CDR3 reads CSAGTSVHPSYNEQFF. The CDR3 region has the DNA TGCAGCGCCGGGACTAGCGTACATCCCTCCTACAATGAGCAGTTCTTC.

The rearrangement uses TRBV6-1 and TRBJ1-3, with D maybe TRBD1 (5 bases). The V gene lost 7 bases and the J gene lost 0 bases, with 13 bases spanning the gap. The V gene's germline CDR1 is MNHNS and CDR2 SASEGT. The CDR3 spans 15 residues. CDR3 protein: CASKEQANSGNTIYF. In nucleotides, the CDR3 is TGTGCCAGCAAAGAACAGGCCAACTCTGGAAACACCATATATTTT.